This TCR beta chain derives from a study of blood T cells in healthy people across ages. Study information: Roughly one uniquely barcoded beta molecule per two T cells was captured.

Then a second PCR, running roughly 7 to 11 cycles, was carried out with a sample-barcoded 5' primer and a J-beta primer mix. TCRdb fed the 5' RACE reads into MiXCR, producing one record per CDR3 protein. Of around 1,500,000 distinct CDR3 sequences listed, approximately 40% are singletons. This clonotype was found a few times. The antigen is not known. Deletions cut 0 bases from V and 6 bases from J, with 2 bases between. The CDR3 loop spans 12 amino acids. CDR1 and CDR2 from the germline V gene are SGHTA and FQGNSA. Study-wide results and caveats: It was the long-lived donors that had more naive CD4+ cells and higher diversity than aged donors.

V is TRBV7-2 and J is TRBJ2-2, with D unclear. Sequenced input: blood. The TCR was taken from a woman between 18 and 29 years old in good health. The CDR3 region is CASSLASGELFF. The DNA for the CDR3 is TGTGCCAGCAGCTTAGCCTCCGGGGAGCTGTTTTTT.